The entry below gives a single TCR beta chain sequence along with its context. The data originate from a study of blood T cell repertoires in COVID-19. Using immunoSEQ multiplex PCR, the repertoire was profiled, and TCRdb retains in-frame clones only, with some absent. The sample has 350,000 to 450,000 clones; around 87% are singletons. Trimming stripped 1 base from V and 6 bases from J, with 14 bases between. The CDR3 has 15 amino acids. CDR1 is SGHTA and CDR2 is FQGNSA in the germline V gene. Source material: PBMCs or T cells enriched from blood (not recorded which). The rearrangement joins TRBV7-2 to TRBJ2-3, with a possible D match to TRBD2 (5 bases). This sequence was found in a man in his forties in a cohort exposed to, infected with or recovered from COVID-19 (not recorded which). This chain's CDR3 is CASSLVLARKDTQYF. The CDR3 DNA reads TGTGCCAGCAGCTTAGTTCTAGCTAGGAAGGATACGCAGTATTTT.